This T cell receptor (beta chain) was sequenced for a study of identical twins. Each CDR3 protein gets one entry after TCRdb re-called the 5' RACE reads with MiXCR. Of about 240,000 distinct CDR3 sequences listed, 10% to 15% are singletons. Overall study findings and caveats: One should note that invariant MAIT and iNKT cells could partly confound zero-insertion analyses. Within cord blood, abundant beta clonotypes carried fewer insertions, but memory repertoires showed no such trend.

The V gene lost 5 bases and the J gene lost 0 bases, with 13 bases spanning the gap. The CDR3 has 15 amino acids. The germline CDR1 and CDR2 sequences are SGHTA and FQGTGA. This clonotype was recorded once. Its target is not known. The same data also went into a second study, on yellow fever vaccine responses in identical twins. That investigation notes: Twins showed a vaccine T cell response that reportedly seemed partly convergent, partly personalized.

The clonotype was recovered from a woman aged 18-30 years in good health. The V and J genes are TRBV7-3 and TRBJ1-1, with TRBD1 as a possible D gene (5 bases). Material for sequencing was memory (CD45RO+) T cells sorted from blood. This CDR3 reads CASSPLAGVNTEAFF. The CDR3 DNA is TGTGCCAGCAGCCCCCTTGCGGGGGTGAACACTGAAGCTTTCTTT.